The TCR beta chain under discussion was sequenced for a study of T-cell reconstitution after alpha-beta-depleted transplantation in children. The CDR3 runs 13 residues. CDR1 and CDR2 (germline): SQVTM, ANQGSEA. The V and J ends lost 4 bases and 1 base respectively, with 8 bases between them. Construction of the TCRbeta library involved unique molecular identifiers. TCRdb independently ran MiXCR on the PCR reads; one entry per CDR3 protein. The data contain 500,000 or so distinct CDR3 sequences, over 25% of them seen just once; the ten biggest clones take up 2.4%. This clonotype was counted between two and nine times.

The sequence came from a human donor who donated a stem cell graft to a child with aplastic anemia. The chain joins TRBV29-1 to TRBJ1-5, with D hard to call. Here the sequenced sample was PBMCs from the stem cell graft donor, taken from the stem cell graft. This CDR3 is CSVADGSNQPQHF. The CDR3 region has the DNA TGCAGCGTTGCCGATGGGAGCAATCAGCCCCAGCATTTT. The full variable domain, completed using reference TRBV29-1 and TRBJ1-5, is SAVISQKPSRDICQRGTSLTIQCQVDSQVTMMFWYRQQPGQSLTLIATANQGSEATYESGFVIDKFPISRPNLTFSTLTVSNMSPEDSSIYLCSVADGSNQPQHFGDGTRLSIL.